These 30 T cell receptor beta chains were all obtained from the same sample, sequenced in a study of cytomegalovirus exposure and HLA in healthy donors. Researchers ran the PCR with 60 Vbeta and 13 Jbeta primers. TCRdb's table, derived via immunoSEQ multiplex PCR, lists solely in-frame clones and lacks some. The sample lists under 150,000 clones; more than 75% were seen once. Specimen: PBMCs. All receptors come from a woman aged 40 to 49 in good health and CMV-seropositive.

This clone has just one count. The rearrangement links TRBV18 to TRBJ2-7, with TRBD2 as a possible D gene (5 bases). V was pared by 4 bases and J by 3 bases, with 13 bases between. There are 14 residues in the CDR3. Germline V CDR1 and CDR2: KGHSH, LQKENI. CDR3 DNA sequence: TGTGCCAGCTCACGCCAGACTACCAACTACGAGCAGTACTTC. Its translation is CASSRQTTNYEQYF.

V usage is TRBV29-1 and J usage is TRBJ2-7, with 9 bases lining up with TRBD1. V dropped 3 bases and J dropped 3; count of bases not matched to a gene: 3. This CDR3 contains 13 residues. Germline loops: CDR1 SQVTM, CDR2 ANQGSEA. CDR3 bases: TGCAGCGTTGAGGGGACAGGGTACTACGAGCAGTACTTC. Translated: CSVEGTGYYEQYF.

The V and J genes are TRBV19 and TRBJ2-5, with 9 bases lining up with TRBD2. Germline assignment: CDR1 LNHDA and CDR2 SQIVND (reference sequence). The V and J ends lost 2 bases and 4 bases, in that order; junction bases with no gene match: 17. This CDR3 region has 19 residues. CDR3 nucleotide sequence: TGTGCCAGTAGTATAAGCGGGAGGAGAGATTATTCGGGAAGAGAGACCCAGTACTTC. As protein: CASSISGRRDYSGRETQYF.

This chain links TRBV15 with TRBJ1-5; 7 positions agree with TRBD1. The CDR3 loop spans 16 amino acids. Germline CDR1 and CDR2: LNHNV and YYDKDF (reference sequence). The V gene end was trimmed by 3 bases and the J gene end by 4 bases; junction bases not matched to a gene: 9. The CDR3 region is CATSSAIGTANQPQHF. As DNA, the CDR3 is TGTGCCACCAGCAGTGCTATAGGGACAGCAAATCAGCCCCAGCATTTT.

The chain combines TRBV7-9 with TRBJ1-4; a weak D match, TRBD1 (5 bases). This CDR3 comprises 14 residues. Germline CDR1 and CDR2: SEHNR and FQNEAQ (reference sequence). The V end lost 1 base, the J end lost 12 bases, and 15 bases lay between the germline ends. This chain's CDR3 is CASSLDGSARELFF. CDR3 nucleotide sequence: TGTGCCAGCAGCTTAGACGGTTCAGCCAGGGAACTGTTTTTT.

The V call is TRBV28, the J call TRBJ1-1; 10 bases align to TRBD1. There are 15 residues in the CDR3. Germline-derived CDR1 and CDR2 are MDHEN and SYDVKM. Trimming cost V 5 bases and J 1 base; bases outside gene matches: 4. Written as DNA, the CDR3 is TGTGCCAGCAGTCCCTGGACAGGGGGGAACACTGAAGCTTTCTTT. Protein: CASSPWTGGNTEAFF.

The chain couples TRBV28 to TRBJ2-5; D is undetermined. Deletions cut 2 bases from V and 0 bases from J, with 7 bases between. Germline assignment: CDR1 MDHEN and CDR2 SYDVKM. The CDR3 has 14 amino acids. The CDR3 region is CASSLLGYQETQYF. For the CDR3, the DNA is TGTGCCAGCAGTTTACTCGGGTACCAAGAGACCCAGTACTTC.

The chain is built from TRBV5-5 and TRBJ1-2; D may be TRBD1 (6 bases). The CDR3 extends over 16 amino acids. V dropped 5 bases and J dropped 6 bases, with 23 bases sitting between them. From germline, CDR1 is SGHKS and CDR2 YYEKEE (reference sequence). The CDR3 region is CASSYWTWGQGNGYTF. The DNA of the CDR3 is TGTGCCAGCAGTTACTGGACCTGGGGGCAGGGAAATGGCTACACCTTC.

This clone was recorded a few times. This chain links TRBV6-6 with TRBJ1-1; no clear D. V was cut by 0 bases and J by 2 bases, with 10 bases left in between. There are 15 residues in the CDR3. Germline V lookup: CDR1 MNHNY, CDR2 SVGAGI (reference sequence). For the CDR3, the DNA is TGTGCCAGCAGTTACTCGAGGGCGAGAAACACTGAAGCTTTCTTT. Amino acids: CASSYSRARNTEAFF.

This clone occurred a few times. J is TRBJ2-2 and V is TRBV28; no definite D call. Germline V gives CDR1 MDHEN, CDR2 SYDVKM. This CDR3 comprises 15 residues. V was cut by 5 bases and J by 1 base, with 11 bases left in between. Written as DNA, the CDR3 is TGTGCCAGCAGTGAGGCGAAAGGGAACACCGGGGAGCTGTTTTTT. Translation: CASSEAKGNTGELFF.

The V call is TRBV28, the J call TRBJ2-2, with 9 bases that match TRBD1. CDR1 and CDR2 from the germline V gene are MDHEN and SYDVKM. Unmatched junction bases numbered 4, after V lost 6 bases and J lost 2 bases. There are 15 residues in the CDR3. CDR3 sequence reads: CASSRDRDNTGELFF. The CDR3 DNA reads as TGTGCCAGCAGCCGGGACAGGGACAACACCGGGGAGCTGTTTTTT.

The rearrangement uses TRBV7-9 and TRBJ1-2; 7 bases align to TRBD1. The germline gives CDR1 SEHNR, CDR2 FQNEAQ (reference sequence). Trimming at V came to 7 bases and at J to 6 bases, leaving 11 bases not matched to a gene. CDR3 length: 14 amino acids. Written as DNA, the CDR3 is TGTGCCAGCAACCCACTTAGGGGGCTAGATGGCTACACCTTC. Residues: CASNPLRGLDGYTF.

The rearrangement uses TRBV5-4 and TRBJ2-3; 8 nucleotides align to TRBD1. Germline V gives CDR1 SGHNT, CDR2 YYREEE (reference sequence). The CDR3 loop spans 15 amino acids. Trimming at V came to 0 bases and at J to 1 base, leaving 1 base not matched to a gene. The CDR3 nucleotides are TGTGCCAGCAGCTTGGCGGGACAGGGCACAGATACGCAGTATTTT. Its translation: CASSLAGQGTDTQYF.

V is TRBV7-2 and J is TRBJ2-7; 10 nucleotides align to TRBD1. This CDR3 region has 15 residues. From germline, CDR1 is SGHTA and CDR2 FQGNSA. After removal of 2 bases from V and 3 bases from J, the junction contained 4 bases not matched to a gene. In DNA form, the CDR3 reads TGTGCCAGCAGCTTAAGGACAGGGGGAGACTACGAGCAGTACTTC. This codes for CASSLRTGGDYEQYF.

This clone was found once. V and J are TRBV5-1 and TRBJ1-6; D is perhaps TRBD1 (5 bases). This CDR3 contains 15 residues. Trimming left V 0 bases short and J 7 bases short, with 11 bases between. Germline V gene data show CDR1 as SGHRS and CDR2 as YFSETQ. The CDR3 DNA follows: TGCGCCAGCAGCTTGGGGGGACTGGAGAATTCACCCCTCCACTTT. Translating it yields CASSLGGLENSPLHF.

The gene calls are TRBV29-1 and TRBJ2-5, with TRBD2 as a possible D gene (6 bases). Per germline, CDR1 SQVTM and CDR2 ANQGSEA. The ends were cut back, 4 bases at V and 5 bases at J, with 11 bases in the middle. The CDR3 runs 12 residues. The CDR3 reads CSVVGGGETQYF. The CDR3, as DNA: TGCAGCGTTGTTGGCGGAGGGGAGACCCAGTACTTC.

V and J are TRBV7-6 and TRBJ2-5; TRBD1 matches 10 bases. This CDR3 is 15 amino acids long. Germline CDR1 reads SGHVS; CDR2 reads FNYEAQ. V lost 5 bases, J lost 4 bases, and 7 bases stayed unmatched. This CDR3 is CASSPGQGEGETQYF. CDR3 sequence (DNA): TGTGCCAGCAGCCCAGGACAGGGGGAGGGAGAGACCCAGTACTTC.

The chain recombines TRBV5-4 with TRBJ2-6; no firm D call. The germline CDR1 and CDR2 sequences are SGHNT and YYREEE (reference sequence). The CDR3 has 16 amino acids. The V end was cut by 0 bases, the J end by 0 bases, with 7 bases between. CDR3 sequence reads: CASSLVRSSGANVLTF. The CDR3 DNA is TGTGCCAGCAGCTTGGTTCGGAGCTCTGGGGCCAACGTCCTGACTTTC.

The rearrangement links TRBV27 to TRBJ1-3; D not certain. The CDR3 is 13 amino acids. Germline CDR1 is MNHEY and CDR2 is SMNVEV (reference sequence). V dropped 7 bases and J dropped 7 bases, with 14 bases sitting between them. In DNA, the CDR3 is TGTGCCAGCATGGGAGTGCGCGGGAACACCATATATTTT. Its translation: CASMGVRGNTIYF.

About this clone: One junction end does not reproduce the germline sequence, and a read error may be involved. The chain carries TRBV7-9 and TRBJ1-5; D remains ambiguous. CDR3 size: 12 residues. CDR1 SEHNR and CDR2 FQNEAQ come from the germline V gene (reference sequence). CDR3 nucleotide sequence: TGTTCCAGCAGTTATCCGGATCAGCCCCAGCATTTT. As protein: CSSSYPDQPQHF.

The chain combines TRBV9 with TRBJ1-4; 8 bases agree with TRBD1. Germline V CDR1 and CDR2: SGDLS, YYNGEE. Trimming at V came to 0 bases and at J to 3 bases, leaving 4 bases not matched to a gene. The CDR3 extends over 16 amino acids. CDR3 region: CASSVGTGNPNEKLFF. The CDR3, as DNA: TGTGCCAGCAGCGTAGGGACAGGGAATCCTAATGAAAAACTGTTTTTT.

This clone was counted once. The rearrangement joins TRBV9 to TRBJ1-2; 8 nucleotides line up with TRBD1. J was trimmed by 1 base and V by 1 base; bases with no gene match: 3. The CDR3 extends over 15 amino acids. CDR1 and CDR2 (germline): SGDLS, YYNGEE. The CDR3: CASSVQGAFNYGYTF. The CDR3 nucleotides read TGTGCCAGCAGCGTACAGGGGGCGTTTAACTATGGCTACACCTTC.

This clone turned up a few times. The DNA for the CDR3 is TGTGCCAGCAGGACGGACAGGGGATACTCCTACGAGCAGTACTTC. Translation gives CASRTDRGYSYEQYF. V is TRBV28 and J is TRBJ2-7, with 9 bases identical to TRBD1. This CDR3 spans 15 amino acids. After removal of 6 bases from V and 0 bases from J, the junction contained 6 bases not matched to a gene. Looked up from germline, CDR1 is MDHEN and CDR2 is SYDVKM.

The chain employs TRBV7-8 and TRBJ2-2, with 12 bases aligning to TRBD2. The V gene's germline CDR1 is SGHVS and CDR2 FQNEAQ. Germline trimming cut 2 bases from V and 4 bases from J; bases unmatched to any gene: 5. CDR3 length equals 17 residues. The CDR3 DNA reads TGTGCCAGCAGCTTAAAGTGGACTAGCGGGGCCACCGGGGAGCTGTTTTTT. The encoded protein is CASSLKWTSGATGELFF. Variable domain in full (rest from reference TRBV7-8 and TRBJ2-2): GAGVSQSPRYKVAKRGQDVALRCDPISGHVSLFWYQQALGQGPEFLTYFQNEAQLDKSGLPSDRFFAERPEGSVSTLKIQRTQQEDSAVYLCASSLKWTSGATGELFFGEGSRLTVL.

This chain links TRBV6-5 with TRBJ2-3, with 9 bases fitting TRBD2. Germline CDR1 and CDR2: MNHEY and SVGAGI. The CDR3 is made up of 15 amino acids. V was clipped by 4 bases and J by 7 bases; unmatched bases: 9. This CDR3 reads CASSSATSGGNTQYF. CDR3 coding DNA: TGTGCCAGCAGTTCGGCGACTAGCGGAGGGAATACGCAGTATTTT.

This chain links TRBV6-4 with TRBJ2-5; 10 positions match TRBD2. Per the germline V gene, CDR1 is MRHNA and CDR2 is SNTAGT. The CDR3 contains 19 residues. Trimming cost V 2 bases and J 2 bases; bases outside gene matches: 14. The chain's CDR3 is CASSDTGCGLAAFQETQYF. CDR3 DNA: TGTGCCAGCAGTGACACGGGGTGTGGACTAGCGGCTTTTCAAGAGACCCAGTACTTC.

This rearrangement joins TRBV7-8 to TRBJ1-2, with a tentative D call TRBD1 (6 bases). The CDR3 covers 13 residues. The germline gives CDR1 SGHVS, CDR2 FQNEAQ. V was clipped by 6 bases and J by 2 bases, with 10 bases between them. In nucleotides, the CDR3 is TGTGCCAGCAGTCACAGGGCGAACTATGGCTACACCTTC. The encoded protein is CASSHRANYGYTF.

The CDR3 coding sequence is TGTGCCAGCAGAAGTGGACAGGGGAGCAATCAGCCCCAGCATTTT. Translation gives CASRSGQGSNQPQHF. The rearrangement uses TRBV28 and TRBJ1-5; 9 bases are a match to TRBD1. Germline V gene data show CDR1 as MDHEN and CDR2 as SYDVKM. V was pared by 6 bases and J by 1 base, with 4 bases of the junction left unmatched. This CDR3 contains 15 residues.

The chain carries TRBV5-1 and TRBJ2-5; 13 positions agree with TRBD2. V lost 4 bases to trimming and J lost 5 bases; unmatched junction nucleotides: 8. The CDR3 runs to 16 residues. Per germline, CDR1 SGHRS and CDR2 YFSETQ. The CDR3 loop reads CASSDRTSGSRETQYF. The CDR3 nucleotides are TGCGCCAGCAGCGACCGGACTAGCGGGAGTAGGGAGACCCAGTACTTC.

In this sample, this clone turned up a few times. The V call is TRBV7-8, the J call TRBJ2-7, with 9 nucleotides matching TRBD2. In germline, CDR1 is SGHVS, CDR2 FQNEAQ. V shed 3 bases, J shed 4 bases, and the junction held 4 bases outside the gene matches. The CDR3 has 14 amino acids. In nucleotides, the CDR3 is TGTGCCAGCAGCTTGCGGGAGGGCCCGTACGAGCAGTACTTC. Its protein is CASSLREGPYEQYF.